The rows below give T cell receptor beta chains drawn from one sample of a study of metastatic and nonmetastatic thyroid tumors. TCRdb re-clonotyped the PCR reads via MiXCR. The sample has about 12,000 clones, roughly 25% seen once; the top ten hold around 12%. Material: adjacent normal tissue. The receptors shown here come from a female donor with papillary thyroid cancer or a benign thyroid nodule (not recorded which). Some clones in this sample may be carry-over from other donors' samples. Each CDR3 is given without its conserved first and last residue. D genes are given only for firm matches.

j_call | d_call | v_call | cdr3_aa
TRBJ2-3 | . | TRBV7-2 | ASSRVGASDTQY
TRBJ2-5 | TRBD2 | TRBV6-1 | ASSSPPGGRLQETQY
TRBJ2-1 | . | TRBV7-6 | ASSLGWEEPYNEQF
TRBJ1-1 | . | TRBV7-2 | ASSPGGTEAF
TRBJ1-2 | . | TRBV11-2 | ASSPTGSTSHGYT
TRBJ1-1 | . | TRBV6-1 | ASTRSLGTEAF
TRBJ1-1 | TRBD1 | TRBV28 | ASSLYTGAEAF
TRBJ2-7 | TRBD1 | TRBV30 | AWTRGPYEQY
TRBJ1-5 | TRBD1 | TRBV12-3/TRBV12-4 | ASSGTVLRGNQPQH
TRBJ2-3 | TRBD2 | TRBV27 | ASSPIAGVTDTQY
TRBJ1-1 | . | TRBV6-2/TRBV6-3 | ASSTRLVTEAF
TRBJ1-1 | TRBD1 | TRBV5-1 | ASSLASGGTEAF
TRBJ2-2 | . | TRBV4-1 | ASSLRGGRSTGELF
TRBJ2-7 | . | TRBV27 | ASSSGSLSYEQY
TRBJ2-7 | TRBD2 | TRBV12-3/TRBV12-4 | ASSPELALSSYEQY
TRBJ2-7 | TRBD1 | TRBV4-2 | ASSFGTGASYEQY
TRBJ2-7 | TRBD2 | TRBV2 | ASSPGGTTKVQY
TRBJ1-1 | . | TRBV10-3 | AISESRVGSPLNTEAF
TRBJ2-7 | . | TRBV2 | ASMAPDGYEQY
TRBJ1-1 | . | TRBV2 | ASSEREGTEAF
TRBJ1-5 | . | TRBV7-8 | ASSLATGRSRPQH
TRBJ1-2 | TRBD1 | TRBV12-3/TRBV12-4 | ASSQGQGGIYGYT
TRBJ1-2 | TRBD1 | TRBV28 | ASEGGLYGYT
TRBJ2-3 | . | TRBV7-2 | ASSLGLAGGDTQY
TRBJ2-7 | . | TRBV6-2/TRBV6-3 | ASSFSTDYEQY
TRBJ2-3 | . | TRBV5-1 | ASSHAGEPRTDTQY
TRBJ2-7 | . | TRBV27 | ASNQLGSYEQY
TRBJ2-1 | TRBD2 | TRBV3-1 | ASSPNLAGGTFDEQF
TRBJ1-1 | . | TRBV27 | AGTAGVRTEAF
TRBJ2-5 | . | TRBV6-2/TRBV6-3 | ASSSGTQY
TRBJ2-1 | . | TRBV11-2 | ASSNRVGTYNEQF
TRBJ2-7 | TRBD2 | TRBV20-1 | SARLAGEEFSYEQY
TRBJ2-7 | . | TRBV5-1 | ASSLRAESSYEQY
TRBJ2-7 | . | TRBV29-1 | SVAPQSSYEQY
TRBJ2-7 | . | TRBV20-1 | SARDRREPRTTEQY
TRBJ2-7 | . | TRBV5-1 | ASSLECGDEQY
TRBJ2-3 | . | TRBV6-2/TRBV6-3 | ASSPRTDTQY
TRBJ1-2 | . | TRBV19 | ASSISFRDSGGYT
TRBJ1-2 | . | TRBV5-1 | ASTPTGANEGYT
TRBJ1-2 | . | TRBV7-2 | ASSSYMGEGGYT
TRBJ2-1 | . | TRBV20-1 | SAKQGPYNEQF
TRBJ1-6 | . | TRBV5-1 | ASSLGVGTNSPLH